Below are 18 T cell receptor beta chains sequenced from a single sample in a study of blood T cell repertoires in COVID-19. Profiling relied on immunoSEQ multiplex PCR, and the TCRdb table lists in-frame clones only, not all of them. The sample holds about 350,000 clones; about 88% are singletons and the top ten take approximately 3%. The specimen was PBMCs or T cells enriched from blood (not recorded which). These receptors were collected from a woman under 40 who had recovered from COVID-19.

The rearrangement links TRBV4-2 to TRBJ1-4; D ambiguous. Germline V gives CDR1 LGHNA, CDR2 YNFKEQ. The length of the CDR3 is 15 residues. V lost 1 base and J 11 bases, leaving 17 bases between the germline ends. As DNA, the CDR3 is TGTGCCAGCAGCCAAGGTCGAGGGTTACAGTGGAAACTGTTTTTT. Encoded protein: CASSQGRGLQWKLFF.

This chain links TRBV4-2 with TRBJ1-2; D is unresolved. The CDR3 consists of 16 residues. Germline assignment: CDR1 LGHNA and CDR2 YNFKEQ. V was pared by 0 bases and J by 4 bases, with 15 bases between. Written as DNA, the CDR3 is TGTGCCAGCAGCCAAGATCCCCGTCCGGGAGGCTATGGCTACACCTTC. This codes for CASSQDPRPGGYGYTF.

This chain links TRBV7-6 with TRBJ2-5; D uncertain. CDR3 length: 12 amino acids. V was trimmed by 5 bases and J by 1 base, leaving 5 bases between them. Germline loops: CDR1 SGHVS, CDR2 FNYEAQ. The DNA of the CDR3 is TGTGCCAGCAGCCCAATCCAAGAGACCCAGTACTTC. Its translation is CASSPIQETQYF.

The V call is TRBV5-4, the J call TRBJ2-5; D remains unclear. With 3 bases removed from V and 0 bases from J, the gap between germline ends came to 3 bases. The CDR3 length is 12 residues. CDR1 is SGHNT and CDR2 is YYREEE in the germline V gene (reference sequence). Written as DNA, the CDR3 is TGTGCCAGCAGCTCCTACCAAGAGACCCAGTACTTC. It codes for CASSSYQETQYF.

This sequence joins TRBV6-5 and TRBJ1-2; no clear D gene. The CDR3 is 12 amino acids. Trimming removed 8 bases at V and 2 bases at J, with 9 bases between. The germline CDR1 and CDR2 sequences are MNHEY and SVGAGI. CDR3 sequence: CASYGTNYGYTF. In DNA form, the CDR3 reads TGTGCCAGCTACGGTACGAACTATGGCTACACCTTC.

This clone was seen just once. The chain is built from TRBV6-5 and TRBJ1-1, with TRBD1 as a possible D gene (6 bases). CDR1 MNHEY and CDR2 SVGAGI come from the germline V gene. V lost 2 bases, J lost 2 bases, and 9 bases lay in between. CDR3 length: 14 amino acids. The CDR3 sequence: CASSYRGANTEAFF. As DNA, the CDR3 is TGTGCCAGCAGTTACCGGGGGGCAAACACTGAAGCTTTCTTT.

The chain employs TRBV27 and TRBJ1-3; a possible D gene is TRBD1 (5 bases). The CDR3 length is 18 residues. Germline V CDR1 and CDR2: MNHEY, SMNVEV (reference sequence). V was cut by 5 bases and J by 3 bases, with 23 bases left in between. The CDR3 DNA sequence: TGTGCCAGCAGTCAAACCCCGCCGAGGACGGACAATGGAAACACCATATATTTT. Translation: CASSQTPPRTDNGNTIYF.

The V gene is TRBV27, the J gene TRBJ1-1; 7 bases align to TRBD1. Germline V gene lookup returns CDR1 MNHEY and CDR2 SMNVEV (reference sequence). This CDR3 has 15 residues. The ends lost 6 bases at V and 4 bases at J; junction bases unmatched: 11. CDR3 loop: CASSPKGAQGTEAFF. In DNA, the CDR3 is TGTGCCAGCAGCCCAAAGGGGGCCCAGGGCACTGAAGCTTTCTTT.

This clone appeared once. This rearrangement joins TRBV2 to TRBJ2-5; TRBD1 is a possible D gene (6 bases). From germline, CDR1 is SNHLY and CDR2 FYNNEI. The CDR3 length is 14 residues. V was clipped by 8 bases and J by 2 bases, with 15 bases between them. CDR3 in amino acids: CASYGTRIQETQYF. CDR3 nucleotides: TGTGCCAGCTACGGGACACGGATTCAAGAGACCCAGTACTTC.

The chain joins TRBV5-6 to TRBJ2-5, with 8 nucleotides matching TRBD1. Germline V gene sequence: CDR1 SGHDT, CDR2 YYEEEE. J gave up 2 bases and V 3 bases, and 6 bases lay outside the gene matches. The CDR3 covers 15 residues. CDR3 sequence reads: CASSSDTGGQETQYF. In nucleotides, the CDR3 is TGTGCCAGCAGCTCCGACACAGGGGGACAAGAGACCCAGTACTTC. Full variable domain (rest looked up from reference TRBV5-6 and TRBJ2-5): DAGVTQSPTHLIKTRGQQVTLRCSPKSGHDTVSWYQQALGQGPQFIFQYYEEEERQRGNFPDRFSGHQFPNYSSELNVNALLLGDSALYLCASSSDTGGQETQYFGPGTRLLVL.

The CDR3 DNA sequence: TGCGCCAGCAGCCGGACGGGACAGAGATTTTTCGAAAACACCATATATTTT. Residues: CASSRTGQRFFENTIYF. This chain connects TRBV4-1 to TRBJ1-3; TRBD1 matches 7 bases. Looked up from germline, CDR1 is MGHRA and CDR2 is YSYEKL. This CDR3 comprises 17 residues. Trimming cost V 4 bases and J 6 bases; bases outside gene matches: 15.

The table lists this clone with a count of one. The chain combines TRBV5-8 with TRBJ2-2, with 7 bases aligning to TRBD1. The germline V gene has CDR1 SGHTS and CDR2 YDEGEE. The CDR3 loop spans 17 amino acids. V shed 6 bases and J 3 bases; nucleotides not matched to a gene: 14. CDR3 residues: CASTPTGPPRDTGELFF. CDR3 sequence (DNA): TGTGCCAGCACTCCGACAGGGCCCCCGCGCGACACCGGGGAGCTGTTTTTT.

This clone was observed a few times. The chain links TRBV7-2 to TRBJ2-7; 11 bases map to TRBD2. Germline CDR1 SGHTA, CDR2 FQGNSA. The V gene end was trimmed by 6 bases and the J gene end by 5 bases; junction bases not matched to a gene: 9. The CDR3 covers 15 residues. The CDR3 nucleotides read TGTGCCAGCAGTTATATACTAGCGGGAGACCACGAGCAGTACTTC. Its translation is CASSYILAGDHEQYF.

The chain employs TRBV5-8 and TRBJ1-3; TRBD1 aligns across 7 bases. The CDR3 sequence is 15 residues long. V lost 2 bases and J lost 1; bases outside the gene matches: 3. Looked up from germline, CDR1 is SGHTS and CDR2 is YDEGEE. CDR3 in amino acids: CASSLQGSSGNTIYF. The CDR3 DNA reads TGTGCCAGCAGCTTACAGGGGTCTTCTGGAAACACCATATATTTT.

This clone was seen a handful of times. The chain carries TRBV11-2 and TRBJ1-2; TRBD1 is a possible D gene (5 bases). Trimming shortened V by 4 bases and J by 4 bases, and 13 bases separated the two germline ends. The CDR3 spans 14 residues. Germline loops: CDR1 SGHAT, CDR2 FQNNGV. DNA of the CDR3: TGTGCCAGCAGCTCCAGCCGGGGGTCCTATGGCTACACCTTC. As protein: CASSSSRGSYGYTF.

The gene calls are TRBV11-3 and TRBJ1-3; the D gene is possibly TRBD1 (6 bases). The CDR3 runs to 14 residues. Germline V gives CDR1 SGHNT, CDR2 YENEEA. V lost 5 bases and J 3 bases, leaving 11 bases between the germline ends. The CDR3 here is CASSADSGGNTIYF. CDR3 nucleotides: TGTGCCAGCAGCGCGGACAGTGGTGGAAACACCATATATTTT.

The genes are TRBV19 and TRBJ1-2; 7 bases are shared with TRBD1. CDR1 LNHDA and CDR2 SQIVND come from the germline V gene (reference sequence). The CDR3 is made up of 13 amino acids. Trimming cost V 3 bases and J 6 bases; bases outside gene matches: 4. The CDR3 loop is CASSIGRGNGYTF. CDR3 bases: TGTGCCAGTAGTATCGGCAGGGGGAATGGCTACACCTTC.

CDR3 sequence (DNA): TGTGCCAGCAGTTTACGGGAAGGGAAGCCCCAGCATTTT. It codes for CASSLREGKPQHF. This chain connects TRBV27 to TRBJ1-5; no reliable D call. V gave up 2 bases and J gave up 8 bases, with 10 bases separating them. The V gene's germline CDR1 is MNHEY and CDR2 SMNVEV (reference sequence). The CDR3 covers 13 residues.